The rows below give T cell receptor beta chains drawn from one sample of a study of OX40 agonist ivuxolimab in advanced cancers. The assay was immunoSEQ multiplex PCR, and TCRdb's table has in-frame clones only and misses some. The sample contains tens of thousands of clones, roughly 85% of which appear only once. Source: CD4+ or CD8+ T cells sorted from blood, taken in a trial of the OX40 agonist ivuxolimab. Receptor source: an adult with an advanced solid tumor such as melanoma, head and neck, liver or kidney cancer. Both conserved end residues are part of each CDR3. A D gene is named only where the DNA matches it firmly. Expanded clones are given a class, and other clones once, few, many or no size at all.

clone_size	v_call	d_call	j_call	cdr3_nt	cdr3_aa
-	TRBV20-1	-	TRBJ2-5	TGCAGTGCTGGGTTCCAAGAGACCCAGTACTTC	CSAGFQETQYF
-	TRBV7-2	TRBD1	TRBJ2-7	TGTGCCAGCAGCTTAGACAGGGGCGAGCAGTACTTC	CASSLDRGEQYF
-	TRBV28	TRBD2	TRBJ2-7	TGTGCCAGCAGTTTTGAGGTTACCCTAGCGGGGGGGAGGTACGAGCAGTACTTC	CASSFEVTLAGGRYEQYF
few	TRBV7-9	TRBD1	TRBJ2-7	TGTGCCAGCAGCTTAACAGGGGAGAGCTACGAGCAGTACTTC	CASSLTGESYEQYF
-	TRBV9	-	TRBJ2-3	TGTGCCAGCAGCCCGACGAGACAGAGCACAGATACGCAGTATTTT	CASSPTRQSTDTQYF
-	TRBV4-3	-	TRBJ2-3	TGCGCCAGCAGCCAAGGGACTATCACAGATACGCAGTATTTT	CASSQGTITDTQYF
-	TRBV5-1	-	TRBJ1-6	TGCGCCAGCAGCTTGGCCCTTCCGGCAGATTATAATTCACCCCTCCACTTT	CASSLALPADYNSPLHF
-	TRBV19	TRBD1	TRBJ1-6	TGTGCCAGTAGACGAACCGAACAGGGGGCTTCACCCCTCCACTTT	CASRRTEQGASPLHF
-	TRBV7-9	TRBD1	TRBJ2-5	TGTGCCAGCAGCTTGACCGGGACAGGGGCAGAGACCCAGTACTTC	CASSLTGTGAETQYF
-	TRBV2	-	TRBJ1-2	TGTGCCAGCAGTGGGAACCCGAATGGCTACACCTTC	CASSGNPNGYTF
-	TRBV7-2	-	TRBJ2-7	TGTGCCAGCAGCCCCCGCCCTCTAGGCTACGAGCAGTACTTC	CASSPRPLGYEQYF
-	TRBV6-6	-	TRBJ2-1	TGTGCCAGCAGTTACCGCAGGGACCTTCACAATGAGCAGTTCTTC	CASSYRRDLHNEQFF
-	TRBV10-2	TRBD1	TRBJ1-4	TGCGCCAGCAGTGAACCGACAGGGGGGTTTGAAAAACTGTTTTTT	CASSEPTGGFEKLFF
-	TRBV5-1	TRBD1	TRBJ2-7	TGCGCCAGCAGCGTAGGACAGGCTCTGGGGCAGTACTTC	CASSVGQALGQYF
-	TRBV7-9	-	TRBJ1-1	TGTGCCAGCAGCCGAGGGTCCCCGAACACTGAAGCTTTCTTT	CASSRGSPNTEAFF
-	TRBV11-3	-	TRBJ2-6	TGTGCCAGCAGCTCCAGACGCTCTGGGGCCAACGTCCTGACTTTC	CASSSRRSGANVLTF
-	TRBV10-2	-	TRBJ1-6	TGCGCCAGCAGTGAACATTTCTCCTATAATTCACCCCTCCACTTT	CASSEHFSYNSPLHF
few	TRBV2	-	TRBJ1-2	TGTGCCAGCAGTGAACACAGCCGGGATGGCTACACCTTC	CASSEHSRDGYTF
-	TRBV5-6	TRBD1	TRBJ2-2	TGTGCCAGCAGCAGGGGGCCTCATCGCACCGGGGAGCTGTTTTTT	CASSRGPHRTGELFF
-	TRBV15	-	TRBJ2-7	TGTGCCACCAGCAGAGACGGAGGAGGGCGCGAGCAGTACTTC	CATSRDGGGREQYF
-	TRBV5-1	TRBD2	TRBJ2-5	TGCGCCAGCAGCCCTAGTAGCGGGGGGACTCAAGAGACCCAGTACTTC	CASSPSSGGTQETQYF
-	TRBV6-5	-	TRBJ2-6	TGTGCCAGCAGGTCTCGGAGCTCTGGGGCCAACGTCCTGACTTTC	CASRSRSSGANVLTF
-	TRBV13	TRBD1	TRBJ2-5	TGTGCCAGCAGCTTAGGCCTGGACAGGGGCGAAGAGACCCAGTACTTC	CASSLGLDRGEETQYF
-	TRBV12-5	-	TRBJ2-4	TGTGCTAGTGGTTTGGTACTGTCGAAAGGTAACATTCAGTACTTC	CASGLVLSKGNIQYF
-	TRBV14	-	TRBJ1-3	TGTGCCAGCAGCCAAGTGGTCGGGGACCACGGAAACACCATATATTTT	CASSQVVGDHGNTIYF
-	TRBV20-1	-	TRBJ2-5	TGCAGTGCTTCCCGAGGGACCCAGTACTTC	CSASRGTQYF
-	TRBV5-1	-	TRBJ2-2	TGCGCCAGCAGCTTTTCGGGCAGCACCGGGGAGCTGTTTTTT	CASSFSGSTGELFF
-	TRBV5-6	TRBD1	TRBJ2-7	TGTGCCAGCAGCCGTATTTCGACAGGGAGGCAGTACTTC	CASSRISTGRQYF
-	TRBV27	TRBD2	TRBJ2-5	TGTGCCAGCAGTCCCTATCCCGGGACTAGTGGGGAGACCCAGTACTTC	CASSPYPGTSGETQYF
-	TRBV7-9	-	TRBJ1-1	TGTGCCAGCAGCTTAGGGGGAGCGAATACTGAAGCTTTCTTT	CASSLGGANTEAFF
-	TRBV5-1	TRBD2	TRBJ2-3	TGCGCCAGCAGCTTGGGCACTAGCGGGGGCACAGATACGCAGTATTTT	CASSLGTSGGTDTQYF
-	TRBV5-1	-	TRBJ1-4	TGCGCCAGCAGCTTGTTAGGGGCGTTGACTAATGAAAAACTGTTTTTT	CASSLLGALTNEKLFF
-	TRBV11-1	TRBD1	TRBJ1-6	TGTGCCAGCAGCTTAGAGGGACAGCTAAATAATTCACCCCTCCACTTT	CASSLEGQLNNSPLHF
-	TRBV6-5	TRBD1	TRBJ1-5	TGTGCCAGCTTTACAGGGGGCGCGGTTCAGCCCCAGCATTTT	CASFTGGAVQPQHF
once	TRBV5-1	TRBD1	TRBJ2-2	TGCGCCAGCAGCTTACAGGGGGCGCCTGGGGAGCTGTTTTTT	CASSLQGAPGELFF
-	TRBV4-1	-	TRBJ1-1	TGCGCCAGCAGCCAAGTGACTATGGCGAACACTGAAGCTTTCTTT	CASSQVTMANTEAFF
-	TRBV5-1	-	TRBJ1-1	TGCGCCAGCAGCGAAGGGGGCACTGAAGCTTTCTTT	CASSEGGTEAFF
-	TRBV11-1	-	TRBJ1-1	TGTGCCAGCAGCTTAGCGGGTGATCCTGGGACTGAAGCTTTCTTT	CASSLAGDPGTEAFF
-	TRBV4-1	TRBD1	TRBJ1-2	TGCGCCAGCAGAGGACAGGGGGGAATGGGCCTCTATGGCTACACCTTC	CASRGQGGMGLYGYTF
-	TRBV7-2	TRBD1	TRBJ1-1	TGTGCCAGCAGCTTAGGCCCTGGACAGGGAAGGAACACTGAAGCTTTCTTT	CASSLGPGQGRNTEAFF
-	TRBV19	-	TRBJ2-3	TGTGCCACCGCACTCCGACTAGGGGGCACAGATACGCAGTATTTT	CATALRLGGTDTQYF
-	TRBV16	TRBD2	TRBJ2-1	TGTGCCAGCAGCCAATCAGAGCGGGGGGGCTACAATGAGCAGTTCTTC	CASSQSERGGYNEQFF